Listed below are T cell receptor beta chains from one sample, sequenced in a study of blood T cells in healthy people across ages. TCRdb re-analysed the 5' RACE reads in MiXCR, keeping a single row per CDR3 protein. The table lists about 1.1 million distinct CDR3 sequences, more than 30% of them singletons. Sequencing was carried out using blood. These receptors all stem from a man aged 18-30 years in good health. Each CDR3 is given with its conserved first and last residue. Each record gives: J gene, D gene, V gene, CDR3 protein. A D gene is named only where the DNA matches it firmly.

j_call: TRBJ1-1
d_call: .
v_call: TRBV7-2
cdr3_aa: CASSRNRVNTEAFF

j_call: TRBJ1-2
d_call: TRBD1
v_call: TRBV12-3/TRBV12-4
cdr3_aa: CASSQTGDNYGYTF

j_call: TRBJ1-2
d_call: .
v_call: TRBV4-2
cdr3_aa: CASSQGADSYGYTF

j_call: TRBJ1-5
d_call: .
v_call: TRBV7-6
cdr3_aa: CASSVGSDQPQHF

j_call: TRBJ2-3
d_call: .
v_call: TRBV15
cdr3_aa: CATRVSGIPDTQYF

j_call: TRBJ1-1
d_call: .
v_call: TRBV12-3/TRBV12-4
cdr3_aa: CASTGRRGRNEAFF

j_call: TRBJ1-5
d_call: .
v_call: TRBV27
cdr3_aa: CASSFSQNQPQHF

j_call: TRBJ1-1
d_call: .
v_call: TRBV10-3
cdr3_aa: CAGSGGMNTEAFF

j_call: TRBJ1-5
d_call: TRBD1
v_call: TRBV29-1
cdr3_aa: CSVAQGVHSNQPQHF

j_call: TRBJ2-1
d_call: TRBD1
v_call: TRBV6-2/TRBV6-3
cdr3_aa: CASVHRGHPLPGDEQFF

j_call: TRBJ2-2
d_call: TRBD2
v_call: TRBV19
cdr3_aa: CASSMPAGFTGELFF

j_call: TRBJ2-3
d_call: .
v_call: TRBV4-2
cdr3_aa: CASSQAADTQYF

j_call: TRBJ1-2
d_call: TRBD1
v_call: TRBV9
cdr3_aa: CASSVEEGADYGYTF

j_call: TRBJ2-7
d_call: .
v_call: TRBV11-1
cdr3_aa: CASSWDKTYEQYF

j_call: TRBJ1-2
d_call: TRBD1
v_call: TRBV20-1
cdr3_aa: CSGRDVNRGAYGYTF

j_call: TRBJ1-2
d_call: TRBD1
v_call: TRBV4-3
cdr3_aa: CASSQDLGATGNYGYTF

j_call: TRBJ1-2
d_call: TRBD1
v_call: TRBV9
cdr3_aa: CASKDRHGYTF

j_call: TRBJ2-1
d_call: TRBD1
v_call: TRBV20-1
cdr3_aa: CSASVRGRGEQFF

j_call: TRBJ1-5
d_call: .
v_call: TRBV6-5
cdr3_aa: CASSSDPNQPQHF

j_call: TRBJ1-1
d_call: .
v_call: TRBV20-1
cdr3_aa: CSAGPTPGRYMNTEAFF

j_call: TRBJ2-7
d_call: .
v_call: TRBV6-2/TRBV6-3
cdr3_aa: CASSGEVYEQYF

j_call: TRBJ1-1
d_call: TRBD1
v_call: TRBV20-1
cdr3_aa: CSADETGDTEAFF

j_call: TRBJ1-1
d_call: TRBD1
v_call: TRBV12-3/TRBV12-4
cdr3_aa: CASTRGQPSEAFF

j_call: TRBJ2-1
d_call: .
v_call: TRBV12-3/TRBV12-4
cdr3_aa: CASSPQGSYHNEQFF

j_call: TRBJ2-3
d_call: .
v_call: TRBV28
cdr3_aa: CASSFKARFTDTQYF

j_call: TRBJ2-1
d_call: TRBD2
v_call: TRBV20-1
cdr3_aa: CSARDKGTRGYEQFF

j_call: TRBJ1-1
d_call: .
v_call: TRBV7-2
cdr3_aa: CASSLNPGGVGTEAFF

j_call: TRBJ1-1
d_call: .
v_call: TRBV20-1
cdr3_aa: CSAISGVAEAFF

j_call: TRBJ2-4
d_call: .
v_call: TRBV2
cdr3_aa: CASSEGRYIQYF

j_call: TRBJ1-2
d_call: .
v_call: TRBV20-1
cdr3_aa: CSARDLRKTYGYTF

j_call: TRBJ1-4
d_call: .
v_call: TRBV20-1
cdr3_aa: CSATPPMTDKNEKLFF

j_call: TRBJ2-7
d_call: .
v_call: TRBV9
cdr3_aa: CASSVRLGLAESISSYNEQYF

j_call: TRBJ2-3
d_call: .
v_call: TRBV9
cdr3_aa: CASSVEVEADTQYF

j_call: TRBJ2-1
d_call: .
v_call: TRBV13
cdr3_aa: CASTIRDEQFF

j_call: .
d_call: TRBD1
v_call: TRBV7-8
cdr3_aa: CASSFPRTGVMETQYF

j_call: TRBJ1-3
d_call: TRBD1
v_call: TRBV5-1
cdr3_aa: CASSLGQDNSGNTIYF

j_call: TRBJ2-2
d_call: .
v_call: TRBV5-1
cdr3_aa: CASSLVVGRRTGELFF

j_call: TRBJ1-5
d_call: .
v_call: TRBV20-1
cdr3_aa: CSALGQNWGQPQHF

j_call: TRBJ1-1
d_call: .
v_call: TRBV12-3/TRBV12-4
cdr3_aa: CASSLGELAFF

j_call: TRBJ1-2
d_call: .
v_call: TRBV12-3/TRBV12-4
cdr3_aa: CASSPGGAPSFYGYTF

j_call: TRBJ1-1
d_call: .
v_call: TRBV7-9
cdr3_aa: CASSLPRIEAFF

j_call: TRBJ2-7
d_call: .
v_call: TRBV7-2
cdr3_aa: CASSLDGAQVGYEQYF

j_call: TRBJ2-2
d_call: TRBD1
v_call: TRBV4-2
cdr3_aa: CASSQVTGRNTGELFF

j_call: TRBJ2-3
d_call: .
v_call: TRBV6-4
cdr3_aa: CASSDGQPTDTQYF

j_call: TRBJ2-1
d_call: .
v_call: TRBV28
cdr3_aa: CASSFSGTNFEQFF

j_call: TRBJ1-5
d_call: .
v_call: TRBV9
cdr3_aa: CASNLSINQPQHF

j_call: TRBJ2-1
d_call: .
v_call: TRBV5-5
cdr3_aa: CASSIRTDSYNEQFF